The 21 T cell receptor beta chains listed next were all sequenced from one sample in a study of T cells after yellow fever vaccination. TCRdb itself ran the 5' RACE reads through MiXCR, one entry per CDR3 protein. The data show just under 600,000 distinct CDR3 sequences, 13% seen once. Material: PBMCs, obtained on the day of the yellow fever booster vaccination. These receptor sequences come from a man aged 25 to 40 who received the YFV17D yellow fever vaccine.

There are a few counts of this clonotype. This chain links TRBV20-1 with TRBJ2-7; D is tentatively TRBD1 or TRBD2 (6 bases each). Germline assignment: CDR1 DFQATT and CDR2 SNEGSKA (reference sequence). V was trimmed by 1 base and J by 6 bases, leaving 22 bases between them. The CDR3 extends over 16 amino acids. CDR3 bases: TGCAGTGCTAGAGCCCCGAATACGGGCAGGGGAGGCGAGCAGTACTTC. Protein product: CSARAPNTGRGGEQYF.

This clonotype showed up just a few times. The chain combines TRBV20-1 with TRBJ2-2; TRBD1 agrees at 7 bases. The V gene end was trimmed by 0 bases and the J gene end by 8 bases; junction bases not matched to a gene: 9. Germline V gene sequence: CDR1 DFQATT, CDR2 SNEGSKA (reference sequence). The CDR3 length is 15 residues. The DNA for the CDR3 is TGCAGTGCTAGAGAAAGGACAGGCTATGGGGGGGAGCTGTTTTTT. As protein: CSARERTGYGGELFF.

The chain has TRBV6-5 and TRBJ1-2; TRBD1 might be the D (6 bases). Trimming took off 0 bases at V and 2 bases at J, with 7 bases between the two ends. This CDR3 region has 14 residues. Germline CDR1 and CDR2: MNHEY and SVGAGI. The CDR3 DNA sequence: TGTGCCAGCAGTTACTCTGGGGGCAACTATGGCTACACCTTC. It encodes CASSYSGGNYGYTF.

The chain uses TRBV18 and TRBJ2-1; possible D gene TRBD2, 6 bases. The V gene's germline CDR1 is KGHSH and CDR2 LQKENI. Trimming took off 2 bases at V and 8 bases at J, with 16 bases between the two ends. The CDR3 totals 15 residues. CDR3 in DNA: TGTGCCAGCTCACCATGGGGGGACCGAAGGGATGAGCAGTTCTTC. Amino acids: CASSPWGDRRDEQFF.

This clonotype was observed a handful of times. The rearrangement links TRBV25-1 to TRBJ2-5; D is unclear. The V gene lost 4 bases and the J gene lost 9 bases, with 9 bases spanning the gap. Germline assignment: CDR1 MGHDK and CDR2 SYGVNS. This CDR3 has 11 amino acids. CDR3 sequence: CASSAVGSQYF. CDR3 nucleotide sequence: TGTGCCAGCAGTGCCGTCGGGTCCCAGTACTTC.

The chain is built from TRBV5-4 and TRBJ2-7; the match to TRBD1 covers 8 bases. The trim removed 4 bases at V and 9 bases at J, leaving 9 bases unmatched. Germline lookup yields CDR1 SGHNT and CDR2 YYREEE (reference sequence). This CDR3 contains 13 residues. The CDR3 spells CASSGGTGSSQYF. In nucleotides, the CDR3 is TGTGCCAGCAGCGGAGGGACAGGATCGTCGCAGTACTTC.

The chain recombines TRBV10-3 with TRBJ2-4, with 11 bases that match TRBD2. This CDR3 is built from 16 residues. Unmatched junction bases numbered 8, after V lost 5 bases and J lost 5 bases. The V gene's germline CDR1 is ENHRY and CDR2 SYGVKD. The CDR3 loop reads CAISPGLAEKENIQYF. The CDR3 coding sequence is TGTGCCATCAGTCCGGGACTAGCGGAGAAGGAAAACATTCAGTACTTC.

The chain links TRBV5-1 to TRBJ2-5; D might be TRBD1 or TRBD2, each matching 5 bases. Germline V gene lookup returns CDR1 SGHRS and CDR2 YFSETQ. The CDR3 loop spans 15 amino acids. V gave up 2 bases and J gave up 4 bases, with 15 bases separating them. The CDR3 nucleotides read TGCGCCAGCAGCTTTTCTCCCGGGGCGGCAGAGACCCAGTACTTC. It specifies CASSFSPGAAETQYF.

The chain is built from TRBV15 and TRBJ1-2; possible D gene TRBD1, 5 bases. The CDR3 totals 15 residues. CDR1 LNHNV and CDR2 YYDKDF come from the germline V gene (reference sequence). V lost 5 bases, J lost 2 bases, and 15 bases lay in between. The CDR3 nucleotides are TGTGCCACCAGCGGAGGCCGGGGCATAAACTATGGCTACACCTTC. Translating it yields CATSGGRGINYGYTF. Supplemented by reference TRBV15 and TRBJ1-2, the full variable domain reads DAMVIQNPRYQVTQFGKPVTLSCSQTLNHNVMYWYQQKSSQAPKLLFHYYDKDFNNEADTPDNFQSRRPNTSFCFLDIRSPGLGDTAMYLCATSGGRGINYGYTFGSGTRLTVV.

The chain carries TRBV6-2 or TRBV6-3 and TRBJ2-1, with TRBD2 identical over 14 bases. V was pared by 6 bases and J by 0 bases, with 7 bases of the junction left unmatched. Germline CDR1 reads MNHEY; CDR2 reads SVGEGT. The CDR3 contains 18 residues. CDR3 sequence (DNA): TGTGCCAGCAGAACCATCGGGACTAGCGGGAGCTCCTACAATGAGCAGTTCTTC. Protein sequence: CASRTIGTSGSSYNEQFF.

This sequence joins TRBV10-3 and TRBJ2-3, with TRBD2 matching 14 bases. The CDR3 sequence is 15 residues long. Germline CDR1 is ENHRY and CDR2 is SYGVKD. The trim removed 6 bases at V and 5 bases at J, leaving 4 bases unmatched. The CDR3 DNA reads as TGTGCCATCAGGGGACTAGCGGGAGTGGTAGATACGCAGTATTTT. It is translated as CAIRGLAGVVDTQYF.

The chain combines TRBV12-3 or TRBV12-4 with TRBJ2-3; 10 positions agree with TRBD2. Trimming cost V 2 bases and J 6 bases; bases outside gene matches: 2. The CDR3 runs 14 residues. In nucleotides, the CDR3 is TGTGCCAGCAGTTTAATGGGACTAGCGGATACGCAGTATTTT. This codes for CASSLMGLADTQYF.

The CDR3 here is CSGGTGARNTEAFF. CDR3 nucleotides: TGCAGCGGGGGGACAGGGGCTCGGAACACTGAAGCTTTCTTT. The chain combines TRBV29-1 with TRBJ1-1; 10 bases match TRBD1. The CDR3 covers 14 residues. V lost 7 bases and J lost 1; bases outside the gene matches: 6. CDR1 is SQVTM and CDR2 is ANQGSEA in the germline V gene.

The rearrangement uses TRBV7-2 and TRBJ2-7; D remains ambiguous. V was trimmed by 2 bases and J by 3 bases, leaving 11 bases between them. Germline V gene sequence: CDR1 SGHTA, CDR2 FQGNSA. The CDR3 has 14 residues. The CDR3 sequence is CASSLMRHLYEQYF. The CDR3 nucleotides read TGTGCCAGCAGCTTAATGAGACATCTCTACGAGCAGTACTTC.

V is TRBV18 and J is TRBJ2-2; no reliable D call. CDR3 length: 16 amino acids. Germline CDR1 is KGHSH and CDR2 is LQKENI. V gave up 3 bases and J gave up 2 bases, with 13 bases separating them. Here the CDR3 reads CASSPFGQQNTGELFF. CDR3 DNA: TGTGCCAGCTCACCGTTTGGGCAGCAAAACACCGGGGAGCTGTTTTTT.

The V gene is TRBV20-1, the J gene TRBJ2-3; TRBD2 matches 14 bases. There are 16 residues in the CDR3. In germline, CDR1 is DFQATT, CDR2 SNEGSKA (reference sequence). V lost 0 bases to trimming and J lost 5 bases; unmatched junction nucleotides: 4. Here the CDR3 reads CSAREGLAGAKDTQYF. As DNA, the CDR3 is TGCAGTGCTAGAGAGGGACTAGCGGGAGCTAAAGATACGCAGTATTTT.

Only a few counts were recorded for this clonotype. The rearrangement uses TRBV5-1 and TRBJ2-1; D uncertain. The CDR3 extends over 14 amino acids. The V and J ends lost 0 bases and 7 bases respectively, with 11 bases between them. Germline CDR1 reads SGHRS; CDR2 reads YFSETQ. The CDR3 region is CASSLEGPENEQFF. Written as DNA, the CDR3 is TGCGCCAGCAGCTTGGAAGGGCCGGAGAATGAGCAGTTCTTC.

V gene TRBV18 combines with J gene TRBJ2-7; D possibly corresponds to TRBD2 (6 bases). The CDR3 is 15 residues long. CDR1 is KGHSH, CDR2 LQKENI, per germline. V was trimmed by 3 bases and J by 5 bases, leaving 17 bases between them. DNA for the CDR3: TGTGCCAGCTCACCTGTGGAGGGAGGAGGCCACGAGCAGTACTTC. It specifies CASSPVEGGGHEQYF.

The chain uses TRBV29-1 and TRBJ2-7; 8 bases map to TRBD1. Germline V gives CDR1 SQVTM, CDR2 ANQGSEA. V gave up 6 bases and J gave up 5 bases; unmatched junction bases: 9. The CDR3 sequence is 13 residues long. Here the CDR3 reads CSVEIRGLHEQYF. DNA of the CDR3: TGCAGCGTCGAAATCAGGGGGCTCCACGAGCAGTACTTC.

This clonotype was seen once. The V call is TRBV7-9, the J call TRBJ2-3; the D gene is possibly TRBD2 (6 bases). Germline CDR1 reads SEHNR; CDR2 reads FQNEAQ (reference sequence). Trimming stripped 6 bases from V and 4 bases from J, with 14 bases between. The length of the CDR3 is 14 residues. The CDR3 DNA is TGTGCCAGCAGGGACGGAGGGGCCCCAGATACGCAGTATTTT. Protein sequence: CASRDGGAPDTQYF.

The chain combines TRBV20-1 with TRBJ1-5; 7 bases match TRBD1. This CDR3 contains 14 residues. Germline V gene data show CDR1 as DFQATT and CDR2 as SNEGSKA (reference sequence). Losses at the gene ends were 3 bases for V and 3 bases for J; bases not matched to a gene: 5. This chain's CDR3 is CSASFGTVNQPQHF. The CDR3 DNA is TGCAGTGCTAGTTTCGGGACAGTCAATCAGCCCCAGCATTTT.